One and the same sample provided the 6 T cell receptor beta chains below, sequenced in a study of T-cell reconstitution after alpha-beta-depleted transplantation in children. Preparation of the TCRbeta library involved a method that used unique molecular identifiers. One entry per CDR3 protein, called by TCRdb with MiXCR from the PCR reads. Of about 58,000 distinct CDR3 sequences in the sample, roughly 45% were seen once. The source material was PBMCs, mostly from graft donor cells, sampled 360 days after TCRalphabeta/CD19-depleted stem cell transplant. Receptors originate from a male patient younger than 18 who had a stem cell transplant for acute lymphoblastic leukemia, so the T cells may come from the graft donor.

This clonotype was seen only a few times. The chain combines TRBV6-5 with TRBJ2-1, with a possible D match to TRBD1 (6 bases). V lost 4 bases and J 10 bases, leaving 17 bases between the germline ends. Germline CDR1 reads MNHEY; CDR2 reads SVGAGI. The CDR3 totals 14 residues. The CDR3: CASSSGTRFEEQFF. CDR3 DNA sequence: TGTGCCAGCAGTTCCGGGACACGGTTCGAGGAGCAGTTCTTC.

The chain links TRBV6-5 to TRBJ2-7, with 7 nucleotides matching TRBD2. Trimming removed 0 bases from V and 6 bases from J; junction bases left unmatched: 8. This CDR3 is built from 15 residues. Per the germline V gene, CDR1 is MNHEY and CDR2 is SVGAGI. The CDR3 nucleotides read TGTGCCAGCAGTTACTCTGGCGGGGGTCTTGGCGAGCAGTACTTC. This sequence encodes CASSYSGGGLGEQYF.

The chain joins TRBV12-3 or TRBV12-4 to TRBJ2-7; perhaps TRBD2 as D (5 bases). Trimming stripped 0 bases from V and 2 bases from J, with 8 bases between. The CDR3 is 14 amino acids. CDR3: CASSLAGATYEQYF. The CDR3 bases are TGTGCCAGCAGTTTAGCGGGAGCAACCTACGAGCAGTACTTC.

The CDR3 region has the DNA TGTGCCAGCAGTTTACCCGGGTGGGATGAGCAGTTCTTC. Translated: CASSLPGWDEQFF. The gene calls are TRBV28 and TRBJ2-1; D unclear. Germline V gives CDR1 MDHEN, CDR2 SYDVKM. The V end lost 2 bases, the J end lost 8 bases, and 10 bases lay between the germline ends. The CDR3 is 13 amino acids. Full variable domain (remainder filled in from reference TRBV28 and TRBJ2-1): DVKVTQSSRYLVKRTGEKVFLECVQDMDHENMFWYRQDPGLGLRLIYFSYDVKMKEKGDIPEGYSVSREKKERFSLILESASTNQTSMYLCASSLPGWDEQFFGPGTRLTVL.

The rearrangement links TRBV6-5 to TRBJ2-5; D might be TRBD1 or TRBD2, each matching 5 bases. Germline CDR1 and CDR2: MNHEY and SVGAGI. The CDR3 is 12 residues long. Trimming stripped 6 bases from V and 4 bases from J, with 9 bases between. The CDR3 region is CASSGDGETQYF. Written as DNA, the CDR3 is TGTGCCAGCAGCGGGGACGGAGAGACCCAGTACTTC.

V gene TRBV12-3 or TRBV12-4 combines with J gene TRBJ2-1, with a weak D call TRBD1 (5 bases). There are 16 residues in the CDR3. Trimming took 2 bases from V and 7 from J, leaving 18 bases between them. The CDR3 nucleotides are TGTGCCAGCAGTTTACACATGACCACCAGGGTTAATGAGCAGTTCTTC. Its translation: CASSLHMTTRVNEQFF.